This note documents a single TCR beta chain sequence. Measured with immunoSEQ multiplex PCR; TCRdb has only the in-frame clones, and not every one. The table shows approximately 99,000 clones, with 86% occurring only once. This sample stems from a study of blood T cell repertoires in COVID-19. Unmatched junction bases numbered 9, after V lost 3 bases and J lost 6 bases. Germline V CDR1 and CDR2: KGHDR, SFDVKD. CDR3 length: 16 amino acids. This clonotype was sampled from a woman in her sixties in a cohort sampled during active or convalescent COVID-19. The source material was peripheral blood. This rearrangement joins TRBV24-1 to TRBJ2-1; 8 bases map to TRBD2. CDR3 sequence (DNA): TGTGCCACCAGTGATGCCGGGACTAGGGCAGGCAATGAGCAGTTCTTC. The encoded protein is CATSDAGTRAGNEQFF.